This is a list of T cell receptor beta chains from one sample in a study of OX40 agonist ivuxolimab in advanced cancers. Repertoires were generated with immunoSEQ multiplex PCR, while TCRdb's copy carries only in-frame clones and drops some. This sample has tens of thousands of clones, with around 85% found just once. The source was CD4+ or CD8+ T cells sorted from blood, collected in a trial of the OX40 agonist ivuxolimab. These receptors all stem from an adult with an advanced solid tumor such as melanoma, head and neck, liver or kidney cancer. The CDR3 runs from the conserved cysteine through the conserved F or W. A D gene is named only where the DNA matches it firmly. Only some rows state a clone size, as once, few, many or a class for expanded clones.

D gene: TRBD2; J gene: TRBJ2-1; clone size: NA; V gene: TRBV19; CDR3 length: 15; CDR3 DNA: TGTGCCAGTAGTCCGTCGAGCGGGAACCTGGATGAGCAGTTCTTC; CDR3 protein: CASSPSSGNLDEQFF
D gene: TRBD1; J gene: TRBJ2-2; clone size: NA; V gene: TRBV30; CDR3 length: 15; CDR3 DNA: TGTGCCTGGACGGTCAGGGGGCCGAACACCGGGGAGCTGTTTTTT; CDR3 protein: CAWTVRGPNTGELFF
D gene: TRBD2; J gene: TRBJ2-3; clone size: once; V gene: TRBV18; CDR3 length: 15; CDR3 DNA: TGTGCCAGCTCACCACGCGGGGGGGGCACAGATACGCAGTATTTT; CDR3 protein: CASSPRGGGTDTQYF
D gene: TRBD1; J gene: TRBJ1-1; clone size: NA; V gene: TRBV2; CDR3 length: 14; CDR3 DNA: TGTGCCAGCAGGCCGCCGGGACAGGGATTCGAAGCTTTCTTT; CDR3 protein: CASRPPGQGFEAFF
D gene: TRBD2; J gene: TRBJ2-1; clone size: NA; V gene: TRBV9; CDR3 length: 18; CDR3 DNA: TGTGCCAGCAGCTCGGGACTAGCGGGGTGGAGCTCCTACAATGAGCAGTTCTTC; CDR3 protein: CASSSGLAGWSSYNEQFF
D gene: TRBD2; J gene: TRBJ2-3; clone size: NA; V gene: TRBV6-5; CDR3 length: 13; CDR3 DNA: TGTGCCAGCAGTTACGATACCCGGGGGGGCGAATATTTT; CDR3 protein: CASSYDTRGGEYF
D gene: TRBD1; J gene: TRBJ2-7; clone size: NA; V gene: TRBV9; CDR3 length: 20; CDR3 DNA: TGTGCCAGCAGCCCCAGAGGGGGGCAGGGACAGGGGGCTTCGAGCTACGAGCAGTACTTC; CDR3 protein: CASSPRGGQGQGASSYEQYF
D gene: TRBD1; J gene: TRBJ1-2; clone size: NA; V gene: TRBV5-6; CDR3 length: 14; CDR3 DNA: TGTGCCAGCAGTTTGACAGGGGCTAACTATGGCTACACCTTC; CDR3 protein: CASSLTGANYGYTF
D gene: TRBD2; J gene: TRBJ2-1; clone size: once; V gene: TRBV5-4; CDR3 length: 15; CDR3 DNA: TGTGCCAGCATCCCGGGGACTAGCGGGAGGAATGAGCAGTTCTTC; CDR3 protein: CASIPGTSGRNEQFF
D gene: NA; J gene: TRBJ1-2; clone size: NA; V gene: TRBV6-5; CDR3 length: 13; CDR3 DNA: TGTGCCAGCAGTCGAGGGGCAGGGTACGGCTACACCTTC; CDR3 protein: CASSRGAGYGYTF
D gene: NA; J gene: TRBJ2-1; clone size: NA; V gene: TRBV9; CDR3 length: 12; CDR3 DNA: TGTGCCAAGCCCTCGAGTCGCAATGAGCAGTTCTTC; CDR3 protein: CAKPSSRNEQFF
D gene: NA; J gene: TRBJ1-5; clone size: NA; V gene: TRBV19; CDR3 length: 17; CDR3 DNA: TGTGCCAGTAGCTCAGGGCAGTATGAGGGTTACGATCAGCCCCAGCATTTT; CDR3 protein: CASSSGQYEGYDQPQHF
D gene: NA; J gene: TRBJ2-6; clone size: NA; V gene: TRBV18; CDR3 length: 15; CDR3 DNA: TGTGCCAGCTCACAACAGGGATCTGGGGCCAACGTCCTGACTTTC; CDR3 protein: CASSQQGSGANVLTF
D gene: TRBD1; J gene: TRBJ1-3; clone size: NA; V gene: TRBV6-6; CDR3 length: 16; CDR3 DNA: TGTGCCAGCAGTTACGGGGACAGGGGGCAAGGAAACACCATATATTTT; CDR3 protein: CASSYGDRGQGNTIYF
D gene: TRBD2; J gene: TRBJ2-7; clone size: NA; V gene: TRBV5-1; CDR3 length: 14; CDR3 DNA: TGCGCCAGCAGCGATGGGGAGGGGCTCTACGAGCAGTACTTC; CDR3 protein: CASSDGEGLYEQYF
D gene: NA; J gene: TRBJ2-3; clone size: NA; V gene: TRBV20-1; CDR3 length: 10; CDR3 DNA: TGCAGTGCTCGCGTTGATACGCAGTATTTT; CDR3 protein: CSARVDTQYF
D gene: NA; J gene: TRBJ2-7; clone size: NA; V gene: TRBV7-3; CDR3 length: 12; CDR3 DNA: TGTGCCAGCAGCCACCTAGGGGGGGAGCAGTACTTC; CDR3 protein: CASSHLGGEQYF